The present T cell receptor (beta chain) was sequenced within a study of T-cell reconstitution after alpha-beta-depleted transplantation in children. This clonotype has a count of ten or more. J gave up 2 bases and V 4 bases, and 8 bases lay outside the gene matches. This CDR3 has 16 residues. The germline CDR1 and CDR2 sequences are WSHSY and SAAADI. The authors prepared the TCRbeta library with unique molecular identifiers. TCRdb passed the PCR reads through MiXCR, listing each CDR3 protein once. The repertoire holds around 22,000 distinct CDR3 sequences, with approximately 10% as singletons. The gene calls are TRBV10-2 and TRBJ2-5; 9 nucleotides line up with TRBD2. The starting material was PBMCs from the stem cell graft donor, obtained from the stem cell graft. The TCR originated in a human donor who donated a stem cell graft to a child with chronic granulomatous disease. This chain's CDR3 is CASSVSGSTQQETQYF. The CDR3 DNA is TGCGCCAGCAGTGTTAGCGGGAGTACCCAACAAGAGACCCAGTACTTC.